This TCR beta chain was recorded in a study of blood T cell repertoires in COVID-19. Study in general: Samples of COVID-19 (acute and convalescent) were obtained from the United States, Italy and Spain.

The repertoire was sequenced with immunoSEQ multiplex PCR; TCRdb's copy has only in-frame clones and lacks some. There are 250,000 to 300,000 clones in the sample; 80% to 95% occur only once, and 1% to 1.3% lies in the top ten. Symptom resolution, clearance, or two negative PCRs marked donors in Cohort 3 as recovered. Per germline, CDR1 KGHSH and CDR2 LQKENI. The CDR3 extends over 14 amino acids. The germline V and J ends were trimmed by 0 bases and 5 bases, with 10 bases remaining between them. The rearrangement links TRBV18 to TRBJ1-1; TRBD1 might be the D (5 bases). The origin of this receptor is a woman aged 30 to 39 who had recovered from COVID-19. Sequenced material: PBMCs or T cells enriched from blood (not recorded which). CDR3 residues: CASSPPSGKTEAFF. In nucleotides, the CDR3 is TGTGCCAGCTCACCACCCTCAGGGAAGACTGAAGCTTTCTTT.